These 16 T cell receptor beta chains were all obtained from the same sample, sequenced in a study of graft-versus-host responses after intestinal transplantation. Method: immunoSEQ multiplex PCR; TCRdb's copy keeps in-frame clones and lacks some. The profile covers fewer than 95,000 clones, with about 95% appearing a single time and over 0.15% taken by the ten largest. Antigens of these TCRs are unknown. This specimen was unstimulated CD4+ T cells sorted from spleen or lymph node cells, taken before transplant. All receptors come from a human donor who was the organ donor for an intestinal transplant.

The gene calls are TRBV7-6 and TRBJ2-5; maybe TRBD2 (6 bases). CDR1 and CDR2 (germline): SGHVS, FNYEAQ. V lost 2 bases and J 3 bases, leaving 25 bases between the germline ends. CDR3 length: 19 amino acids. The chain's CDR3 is CASSLTLRERPTEKETQYF. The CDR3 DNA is TGTGCCAGCAGCTTAACTCTCCGGGAGCGCCCAACGGAAAAAGAGACCCAGTACTTC. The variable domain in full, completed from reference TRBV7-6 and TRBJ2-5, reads GAGVSQSPRYKVTKRGQDVALRCDPISGHVSLYWYRQALGQGPEFLTYFNYEAQQDKSGLPNDRFSAERPEGSISTLTIQRTEQRDSAMYRCASSLTLRERPTEKETQYFGPGTRLLVL.

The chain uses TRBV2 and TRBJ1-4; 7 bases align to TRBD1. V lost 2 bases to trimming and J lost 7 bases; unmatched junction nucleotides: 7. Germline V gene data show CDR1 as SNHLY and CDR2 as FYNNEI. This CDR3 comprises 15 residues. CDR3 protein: CASSEKGARGEKLFF. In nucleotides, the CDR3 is TGTGCCAGCAGTGAAAAGGGGGCACGGGGTGAAAAACTGTTTTTT.

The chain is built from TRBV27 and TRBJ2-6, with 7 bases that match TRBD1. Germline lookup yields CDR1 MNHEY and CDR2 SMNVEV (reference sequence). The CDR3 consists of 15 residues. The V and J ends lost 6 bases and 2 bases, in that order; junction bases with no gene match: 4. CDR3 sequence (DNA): TGTGCCAGCAGCCTCCAGGGGGCTGGGGCCAACGTCCTGACTTTC. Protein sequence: CASSLQGAGANVLTF.

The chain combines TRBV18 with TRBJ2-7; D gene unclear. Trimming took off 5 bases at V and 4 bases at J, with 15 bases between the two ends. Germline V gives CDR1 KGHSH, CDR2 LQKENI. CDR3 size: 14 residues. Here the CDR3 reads CASSKNPTEYEQYF. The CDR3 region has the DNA TGTGCCAGCTCAAAGAACCCGACGGAATACGAGCAGTACTTC.

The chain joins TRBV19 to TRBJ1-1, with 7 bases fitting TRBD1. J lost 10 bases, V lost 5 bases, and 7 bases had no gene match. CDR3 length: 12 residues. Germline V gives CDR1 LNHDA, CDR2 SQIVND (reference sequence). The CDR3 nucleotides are TGTGCCAGTAGTCGTGACAGGGCCGTAGCTTTCTTT. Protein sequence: CASSRDRAVAFF.

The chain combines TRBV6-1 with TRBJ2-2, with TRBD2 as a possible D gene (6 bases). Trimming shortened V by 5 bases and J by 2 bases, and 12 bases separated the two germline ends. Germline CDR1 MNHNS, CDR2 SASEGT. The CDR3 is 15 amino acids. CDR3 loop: CASSPRAGNTGELFF. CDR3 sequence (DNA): TGTGCCAGCAGTCCTCGGGCGGGAAACACCGGGGAGCTGTTTTTT.

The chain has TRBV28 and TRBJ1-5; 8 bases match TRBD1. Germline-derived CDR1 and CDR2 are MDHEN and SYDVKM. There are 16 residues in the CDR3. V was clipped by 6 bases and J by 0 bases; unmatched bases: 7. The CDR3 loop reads CASSPLGQGSNQPQHF. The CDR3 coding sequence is TGTGCCAGCAGCCCCCTCGGACAGGGTAGCAATCAGCCCCAGCATTTT.

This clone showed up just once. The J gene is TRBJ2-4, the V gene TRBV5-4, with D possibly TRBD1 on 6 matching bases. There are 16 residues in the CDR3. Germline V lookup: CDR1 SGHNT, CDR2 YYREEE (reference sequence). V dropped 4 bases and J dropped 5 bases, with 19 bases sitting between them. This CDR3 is CASSPDLTGAQNIQYF. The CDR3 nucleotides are TGTGCCAGCAGCCCCGATCTGACAGGCGCCCAAAACATTCAGTACTTC.

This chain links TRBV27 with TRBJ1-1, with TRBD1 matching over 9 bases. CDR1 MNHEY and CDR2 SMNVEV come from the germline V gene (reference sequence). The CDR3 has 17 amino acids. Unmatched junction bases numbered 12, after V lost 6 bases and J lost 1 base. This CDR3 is CASSSSGTGRGNTEAFF. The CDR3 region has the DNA TGTGCCAGCAGCTCAAGCGGGACAGGGAGGGGGAACACTGAAGCTTTCTTT.

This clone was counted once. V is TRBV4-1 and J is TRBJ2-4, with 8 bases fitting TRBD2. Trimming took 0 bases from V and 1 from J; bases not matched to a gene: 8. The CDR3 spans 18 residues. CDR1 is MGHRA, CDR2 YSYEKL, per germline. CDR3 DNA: TGCGCCAGCAGCCAAGAGCCTCGGGGGGGCCCGGCCAAAAACATTCAGTACTTC. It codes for CASSQEPRGGPAKNIQYF.

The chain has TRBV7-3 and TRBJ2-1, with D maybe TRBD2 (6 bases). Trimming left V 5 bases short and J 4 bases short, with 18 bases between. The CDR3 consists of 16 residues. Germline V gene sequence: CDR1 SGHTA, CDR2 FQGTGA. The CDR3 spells CASSPQGTLSYNEQFF. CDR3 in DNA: TGTGCCAGCAGCCCACAAGGGACTTTATCGTACAATGAGCAGTTCTTC.

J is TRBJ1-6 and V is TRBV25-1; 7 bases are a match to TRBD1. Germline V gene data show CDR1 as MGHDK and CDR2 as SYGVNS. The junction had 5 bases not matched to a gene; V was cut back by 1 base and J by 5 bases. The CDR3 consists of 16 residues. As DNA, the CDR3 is TGTGCCAGCAGTGAATTAGGACAGGTCGATAATTCACCCCTCCACTTT. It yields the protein CASSELGQVDNSPLHF.

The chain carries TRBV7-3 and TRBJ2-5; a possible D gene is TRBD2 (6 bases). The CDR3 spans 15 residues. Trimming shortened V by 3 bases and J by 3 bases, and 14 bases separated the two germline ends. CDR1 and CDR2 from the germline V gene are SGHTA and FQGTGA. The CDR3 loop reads CASSLGSTREETQYF. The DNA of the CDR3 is TGTGCCAGCAGCTTGGGGTCGACTAGAGAAGAGACCCAGTACTTC.

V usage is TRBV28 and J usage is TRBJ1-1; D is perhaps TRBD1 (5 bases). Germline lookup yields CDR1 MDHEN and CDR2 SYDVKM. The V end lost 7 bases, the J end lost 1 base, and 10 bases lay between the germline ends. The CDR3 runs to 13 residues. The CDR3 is CASKGPTNTEAFF. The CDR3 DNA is TGTGCCAGCAAGGGACCGACGAACACTGAAGCTTTCTTT.

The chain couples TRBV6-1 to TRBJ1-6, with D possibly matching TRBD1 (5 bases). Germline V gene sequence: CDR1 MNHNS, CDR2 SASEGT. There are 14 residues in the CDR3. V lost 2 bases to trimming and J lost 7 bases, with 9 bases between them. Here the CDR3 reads CASSEQGRNSPLHF. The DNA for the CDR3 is TGTGCCAGCAGTGAACAGGGCCGGAATTCACCCCTCCACTTT.

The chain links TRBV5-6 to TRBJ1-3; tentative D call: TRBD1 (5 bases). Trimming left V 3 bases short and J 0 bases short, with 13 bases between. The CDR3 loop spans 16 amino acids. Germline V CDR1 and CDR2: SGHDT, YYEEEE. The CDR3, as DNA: TGTGCCAGCAGCTATACACAGGAAAACTCTGGAAACACCATATATTTT. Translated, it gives CASSYTQENSGNTIYF.